One TCR beta chain is described in this entry. The record originates from a study of blood T cell repertoires in COVID-19. About the research overall: Italy, Spain and the United States were the sources of the convalescent and acute COVID-19 samples.

Sequencing was performed with immunoSEQ multiplex PCR; in TCRdb, only in-frame clones are kept and a portion is missing. Of 100,000 or so clones in the sample, approximately 90% are singletons; the top ten hold roughly 32%. The material sequenced was peripheral blood. The sequence derives from a woman aged 80 or over with acute or convalescent COVID-19.

CDR3 DNA sequence: TGTGCCTGGAGTAGGCAGGGAGGGGAGACCCAGTACTTC. Its protein is CAWSRQGGETQYF. The chain uses TRBV30 and TRBJ2-5; TRBD2 aligns across 7 bases. Germline V gene lookup returns CDR1 GTSNPN and CDR2 SVGIG (reference sequence). This CDR3 region has 13 residues. V trimming: 2 bases; J trimming: 5 bases; junction bases outside the gene matches: 5.